The 23 T cell receptor beta chains listed next were all sequenced from one sample in a study of cytomegalovirus exposure and HLA in healthy donors. Primers included in the PCR were 60 Vbeta and 13 Jbeta primers. The method was immunoSEQ multiplex PCR; TCRdb's version includes in-frame clones alone and lacks a portion of them. This sample has more than 140,000 clones, with 82% found just once. The sequenced sample was PBMCs. These TCRs come from a man between 18 and 35 years old in good health and CMV-seropositive.

The V call is TRBV28, the J call TRBJ2-4; the match to TRBD1 covers 12 bases. Trimming cost V 3 bases and J 2 bases; bases outside gene matches: 8. Germline values: CDR1 MDHEN, CDR2 SYDVKM. This CDR3 comprises 18 residues. The CDR3 loop is CASSLRDRGLSSKNIQYF. The CDR3 DNA follows: TGTGCCAGCAGTTTGAGGGACAGGGGGCTGTCATCCAAAAACATTCAGTACTTC.

The rearrangement uses TRBV27 and TRBJ2-7, with 8 bases fitting TRBD2. V gave up 5 bases and J gave up 5 bases; unmatched junction bases: 14. Per the germline V gene, CDR1 is MNHEY and CDR2 is SMNVEV (reference sequence). This CDR3 spans 16 amino acids. CDR3 DNA sequence: TGTGCCAGCAGTCACCTCCAACCGGGAGGGTGGGACGAGCAGTACTTC. Protein sequence: CASSHLQPGGWDEQYF.

This chain links TRBV7-8 with TRBJ2-7, with 11 bases identical to TRBD1. This CDR3 region has 16 residues. V trimming: 5 bases; J trimming: 2 bases; junction bases outside the gene matches: 8. The germline CDR1 and CDR2 sequences are SGHVS and FQNEAQ. The CDR3 loop reads CASSRDRGTQTYEQYF. The CDR3 DNA follows: TGTGCCAGCAGCCGGGACAGGGGGACCCAGACCTACGAGCAGTACTTC. The whole variable domain, remainder taken from reference TRBV7-8 and TRBJ2-7, is GAGVSQSPRYKVAKRGQDVALRCDPISGHVSLFWYQQALGQGPEFLTYFQNEAQLDKSGLPSDRFFAERPEGSVSTLKIQRTQQEDSAVYLCASSRDRGTQTYEQYFGPGTRLTVT.

CDR3 in amino acids: CASDPSGTGYNEQFF. The CDR3 nucleotides read TGTGCCAGCGATCCTAGCGGGACCGGGTACAATGAGCAGTTCTTC. The chain has TRBV19 and TRBJ2-1; the match to TRBD2 covers 9 bases. Germline loops: CDR1 LNHDA, CDR2 SQIVND (reference sequence). This CDR3 is 15 amino acids long. V lost 9 bases to trimming and J lost 4 bases; unmatched junction nucleotides: 10.

The chain has TRBV27 and TRBJ2-1; D unresolved. There are 14 residues in the CDR3. Per germline, CDR1 MNHEY and CDR2 SMNVEV (reference sequence). V was pared by 6 bases and J by 5 bases, with 14 bases between. In DNA form, the CDR3 reads TGTGCCAGCAGCCCCACCCAGATCCACAATGAGCAGTTCTTC. Amino acids: CASSPTQIHNEQFF.

The CDR3 protein is CASQKWPEQFF. As DNA, the CDR3 is TGTGCCAGCCAGAAATGGCCGGAGCAGTTCTTC. The chain uses TRBV28 and TRBJ2-1, with D uncertain. The germline V gene has CDR1 MDHEN and CDR2 SYDVKM. The V gene lost 8 bases and the J gene lost 10 bases, with 12 bases spanning the gap. The CDR3 loop spans 11 amino acids.

The chain links TRBV14 to TRBJ1-1; D is possibly TRBD1 (5 bases). This CDR3 has 19 amino acids. The V end was cut by 3 bases, the J end by 1 base, with 24 bases between. Germline V gene lookup returns CDR1 SGHDN and CDR2 FVKESK. The CDR3 reads CASSQDRIETEKSNTEAFF. The CDR3 DNA sequence: TGTGCCAGCAGCCAGGACCGGATAGAGACAGAAAAGTCGAACACTGAAGCTTTCTTT.

The rearrangement uses TRBV2 and TRBJ1-1; the D gene is possibly TRBD1 (5 bases). Trimming took 4 bases from V and 10 from J, leaving 13 bases between them. This CDR3 comprises 12 residues. Looked up from germline, CDR1 is SNHLY and CDR2 is FYNNEI. CDR3 coding DNA: TGTGCCAGCAGTGGGGGGGGGAGAGGAGCTTTCTTT. Residues: CASSGGGRGAFF.

The gene calls are TRBV29-1 and TRBJ1-4; D is possibly TRBD1 (6 bases). V dropped 6 bases and J dropped 0 bases, with 11 bases sitting between them. Germline CDR1 and CDR2: SQVTM and ANQGSEA. This CDR3 is built from 14 residues. DNA for the CDR3: TGCAGCGTGTCTAGGACAGCAACTAATGAAAAACTGTTTTTT. Protein product: CSVSRTATNEKLFF.

V gene TRBV5-1 combines with J gene TRBJ2-2; D is possibly TRBD2 (6 bases). The V end was cut by 6 bases, the J end by 1 base, with 13 bases between. The CDR3 totals 15 residues. Germline CDR1 reads SGHRS; CDR2 reads YFSETQ. CDR3 protein: CASTVVGGNTGELFF. The CDR3 nucleotides are TGCGCCAGCACCGTTGTCGGGGGGAACACCGGGGAGCTGTTTTTT.

For this clone: One junction end disagrees with the germline gene, perhaps due to a read error. The chain employs TRBV6-5 and TRBJ2-1; 11 bases align to TRBD2. Germline loops: CDR1 MNHEY, CDR2 SVGAGI. The CDR3 is made up of 15 amino acids. CDR3: CAGSFELAGGNEQFF. As DNA, the CDR3 is TGTGCCGGCAGTTTCGAGCTAGCGGGAGGTAATGAGCAGTTCTTC.

This clone occurred a few times. This chain uses TRBV5-8 with TRBJ1-1, with a tentative D call TRBD1 (6 bases). The germline gives CDR1 SGHTS, CDR2 YDEGEE. This CDR3 is 13 amino acids long. V lost 3 bases to trimming and J lost 1 base, with 7 bases between them. For the CDR3, the DNA is TGTGCCAGCAGCTCACAGGGGAACACTGAAGCTTTCTTT. The encoded protein is CASSSQGNTEAFF.

This clone was detected only once. The rearrangement links TRBV6-6 to TRBJ1-3, with D unresolved. Germline V gene lookup returns CDR1 MNHNY and CDR2 SVGAGI (reference sequence). The CDR3 is made up of 16 amino acids. V dropped 7 bases and J dropped 0 bases, with 16 bases sitting between them. CDR3 sequence (DNA): TGTGCCAGCACCTACTCGGCGGGAACCTCTGGAAACACCATATATTTT. Residues: CASTYSAGTSGNTIYF.

The V gene is TRBV28, the J gene TRBJ2-7, with 7 bases fitting TRBD2. Trimming at V came to 6 bases and at J to 3 bases, leaving 11 bases not matched to a gene. The V gene's germline CDR1 is MDHEN and CDR2 SYDVKM. The CDR3 spans 15 residues. The CDR3 loop reads CASSPHGLADYEQYF. CDR3 coding DNA: TGTGCCAGCAGCCCCCACGGGCTAGCGGACTACGAGCAGTACTTC.

The chain uses TRBV6-1 and TRBJ1-2, with D tentatively TRBD1 (6 bases). CDR3 size: 14 residues. The V end was cut by 6 bases, the J end by 4 bases, with 15 bases between. In germline, CDR1 is MNHNS, CDR2 SASEGT. This CDR3 reads CASSEPNRVYGYTF. The CDR3 DNA follows: TGTGCCAGCAGCGAACCGAACAGGGTCTATGGCTACACCTTC.

In DNA, the CDR3 is TGTGCCAGCAGTCCTCTGACAGCGAACACTGAAGCTTTCTTT. Its protein product is CASSPLTANTEAFF. The chain joins TRBV2 to TRBJ1-1; possibly TRBD1 for D (5 bases). This CDR3 has 14 amino acids. Germline V gene data show CDR1 as SNHLY and CDR2 as FYNNEI. The V gene lost 5 bases and the J gene lost 1 base, with 11 bases spanning the gap.

CDR3 region: CAWSVPGQASGYTF. The CDR3 nucleotides read TGTGCCTGGAGTGTACCCGGACAGGCAAGTGGCTACACCTTC. The chain has TRBV30 and TRBJ1-2, with TRBD1 matching over 7 bases. Per germline, CDR1 GTSNPN and CDR2 SVGIG (reference sequence). V shed 0 bases and J 7 bases; nucleotides not matched to a gene: 8. This CDR3 is built from 14 residues.

This sequence joins TRBV6-1 and TRBJ1-5; no reliable D call. This CDR3 is 13 amino acids long. The V gene lost 7 bases and the J gene lost 1 base, with 8 bases spanning the gap. From germline, CDR1 is MNHNS and CDR2 SASEGT. CDR3 protein: CASTLVSNQPQHF. For the CDR3, the DNA is TGTGCCAGCACCCTCGTAAGCAATCAGCCCCAGCATTTT.

CDR3 region: CASSTQNTEAFF. DNA for the CDR3: TGTGCCAGTAGTACCCAGAACACTGAAGCTTTCTTT. The chain links TRBV19 to TRBJ1-1; no reliable D call. CDR3 length: 12 amino acids. V was clipped by 4 bases and J by 1 base, with 4 bases between them. From germline, CDR1 is LNHDA and CDR2 SQIVND (reference sequence). The variable domain in full, completed from reference TRBV19 and TRBJ1-1, reads DGGITQSPKYLFRKEGQNVTLSCEQNLNHDAMYWYRQDPGQGLRLIYYSQIVNDFQKGDIAEGYSVSREKKESFPLTVTSAQKNPTAFYLCASSTQNTEAFFGQGTRLTVV.

The chain couples TRBV5-1 to TRBJ1-3; 7 bases map to TRBD1. This CDR3 has 19 amino acids. V shed 4 bases and J 0 bases; nucleotides not matched to a gene: 16. The V gene's germline CDR1 is SGHRS and CDR2 YFSETQ. CDR3 nucleotides: TGCGCCAGCAGCCGCTTCGTTACAGGGGTGGTCGACTCTGGAAACACCATATATTTT. This translates into CASSRFVTGVVDSGNTIYF.

Concerning this clone: This CDR3 is also generated by other DNA sequences in the sample. The chain has TRBV2 and TRBJ1-1; D is ambiguous. The V gene's germline CDR1 is SNHLY and CDR2 FYNNEI. The CDR3 covers 13 residues. The V end lost 8 bases, the J end lost 4 bases, and 14 bases lay between the germline ends. CDR3 amino acids: CASGPRRGTEAFF. In DNA, the CDR3 is TGTGCCAGCGGGCCCAGGCGTGGCACTGAAGCTTTCTTT.

The V call is TRBV7-9, the J call TRBJ1-2; no clear D. V was trimmed by 2 bases and J by 4 bases, leaving 11 bases between them. CDR1 and CDR2 (germline): SEHNR, FQNEAQ (reference sequence). The CDR3 is 14 residues long. CDR3 sequence reads: CASSLRRDSYGYTF. CDR3 DNA: TGTGCCAGCAGCTTACGTCGGGATTCCTATGGCTACACCTTC.

The chain couples TRBV19 to TRBJ2-2; 7 bases map to TRBD1. CDR1 and CDR2 (germline): LNHDA, SQIVND (reference sequence). This CDR3 spans 15 amino acids. With 6 bases clipped from V and 0 bases from J, the junction kept 4 bases outside the gene matches. The DNA for the CDR3 is TGTGCCAGTAGCAGGGACAGCGCGAACACCGGGGAGCTGTTTTTT. It is translated as CASSRDSANTGELFF. The full variable domain, completed using reference TRBV19 and TRBJ2-2, is DGGITQSPKYLFRKEGQNVTLSCEQNLNHDAMYWYRQDPGQGLRLIYYSQIVNDFQKGDIAEGYSVSREKKESFPLTVTSAQKNPTAFYLCASSRDSANTGELFFGEGSRLTVL.